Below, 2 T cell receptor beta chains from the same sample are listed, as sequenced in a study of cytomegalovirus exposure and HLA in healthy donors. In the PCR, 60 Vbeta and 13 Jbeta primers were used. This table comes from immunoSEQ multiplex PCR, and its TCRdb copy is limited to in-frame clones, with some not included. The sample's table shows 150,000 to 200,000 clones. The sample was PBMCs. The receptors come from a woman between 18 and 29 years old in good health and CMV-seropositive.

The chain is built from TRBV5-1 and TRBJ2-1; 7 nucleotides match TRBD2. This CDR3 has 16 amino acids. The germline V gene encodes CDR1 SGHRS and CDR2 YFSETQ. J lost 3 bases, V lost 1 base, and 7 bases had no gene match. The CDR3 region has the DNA TGCGCCAGCAGCTTGTATGGGGGGGTAGACTACAATGAGCAGTTCTTC. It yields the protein CASSLYGGVDYNEQFF.

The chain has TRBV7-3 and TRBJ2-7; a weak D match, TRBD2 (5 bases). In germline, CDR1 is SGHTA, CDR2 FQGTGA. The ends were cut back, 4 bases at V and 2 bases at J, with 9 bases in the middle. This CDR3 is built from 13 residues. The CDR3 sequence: CASSSGYPYEQYF. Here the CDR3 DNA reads TGTGCCAGCAGCTCGGGATATCCCTACGAGCAGTACTTC.